The T cell receptor beta chain under discussion was sequenced for a study of T cell changes during pregnancy in multiple sclerosis. Measured with immunoSEQ multiplex PCR; TCRdb has only the in-frame clones, and not every one. The repertoire consists of under 80,000 clones, with about nine tenths occurring once and the leading ten covering 3.7%. CDR1 and CDR2 from the germline V gene are MRHNA and SNTAGT. The CDR3 sequence is 12 residues long. V lost 3 bases and J 6 bases, leaving 8 bases between the germline ends. This chain links TRBV6-4 with TRBJ1-1; TRBD1 might be the D (5 bases). The clonotype originates from a female donor in good health, enrolled as a control in a pregnancy study. Sample: peripheral blood, taken after pregnancy. The CDR3 bases are TGTGCCAGCAGTGATGGGACTTCTGAAGCTTTCTTT. Residues: CASSDGTSEAFF.